The sequence of this TCR beta chain was determined in a study of T-cell reconstitution after alpha-beta-depleted transplantation in children. Study results and caveats: As was reported, about two months after transplant, alpha-beta T cells came from several hundred expanded graft clones. Some patients owed their high day-60 TCRbeta diversity to surviving recipient T cells and thymic progenitors. The main origin of T-cell counts and diversity one year after transplant was newly produced T cells.

CDR3 length: 15 residues. Germline assignment: CDR1 SGHAT and CDR2 FQNNGV. The ends lost 4 bases at V and 2 bases at J; junction bases unmatched: 8. Regarding this clonotype: Antigen specificity is unknown.

For TCRbeta, the library was prepared with unique molecular identifiers. TCRdb fed the PCR reads into MiXCR, producing one record per CDR3 protein. The sample consists of roughly 180,000 distinct CDR3 sequences, 8.5% to 14% of them appearing once. This receptor was identified in a boy aged 2 to 10 with acute myeloid leukemia, due to receive a stem cell transplant. Sequencing used PBMCs, obtained before TCRalphabeta/CD19-depleted stem cell transplant. V and J are TRBV11-2 and TRBJ2-7; 7 bases fit TRBD1. CDR3 nucleotides: TGTGCCAGCAGCTCTAGGGGGCAGGCGCCCTACGAGCAGTACTTC. Protein: CASSSRGQAPYEQYF.